What follows describes a single TCR beta chain. The antigen remains unidentified. Unstimulated PBMCs were sorted into CD3+CD4+ and CD3+CD8+ populations. Trimming removed 0 bases from V and 7 bases from J, with 7 bases in between. Germline CDR1 ENHRY, CDR2 SYGVKD. The CDR3 runs to 13 residues. Profiling relied on immunoSEQ multiplex PCR, and the TCRdb table lists in-frame clones only, not all of them. The table shows about 72,000 clones, with around nine tenths occurring only once. This sample was included in a study of T cell clones after liver transplantation. Across the whole study: Apart from a few HCV-positive recipients, transplants were for non-autoimmune, non-viral reasons. Blood was drawn pre-transplant, before withdrawal, and after full or failed withdrawal. Study results and limitations: Conclusions were preliminary, with small, heterogeneous patient groups.

The sample consisted of CD4+ T cells from blood, taken before liver transplant. This sequence joins TRBV10-3 and TRBJ1-5; D call uncertain. The clonotype comes from a human donor who received a liver transplant. The CDR3 spells CAISESREQPQHF. The DNA for the CDR3 is TGTGCCATCAGTGAGTCTCGTGAGCAGCCCCAGCATTTT.